These 6 T cell receptor beta chains share one sample of origin, sequenced in a study of blood T cell repertoires in COVID-19. The repertoire was sequenced with immunoSEQ multiplex PCR; TCRdb's copy has only in-frame clones and lacks some. Among some 240,000 clones listed, about nine tenths were seen once. The specimen was peripheral blood. The receptor set was obtained from a man aged 60 to 69 who had recovered from COVID-19.

This clone was observed a handful of times. The chain links TRBV30 to TRBJ2-7, with 8 bases fitting TRBD1. Looked up from germline, CDR1 is GTSNPN and CDR2 is SVGIG (reference sequence). Unmatched junction bases numbered 3, after V lost 2 bases and J lost 6 bases. The CDR3 is 12 residues long. CDR3: CAWSSTGAEQYF. The CDR3 coding sequence is TGTGCCTGGAGTTCGACAGGGGCCGAGCAGTACTTC.

The rearrangement uses TRBV9 and TRBJ1-6, with TRBD1 matching over 12 bases. Germline V gene sequence: CDR1 SGDLS, CDR2 YYNGEE. V lost 4 bases, J lost 9 bases, and 8 bases stayed unmatched. This CDR3 is built from 16 residues. The CDR3 DNA reads TGTGCCAGCAGCCCGGGACAGGGGGCATCAGGTTCACCCCTCCACTTT. Amino acids: CASSPGQGASGSPLHF. Full variable domain (rest looked up from reference TRBV9 and TRBJ1-6): DSGVTQTPKHLITATGQRVTLRCSPRSGDLSVYWYQQSLDQGLQFLIQYYNGEERAKGNILERFSAQQFPDLHSELNLSSLELGDSALYFCASSPGQGASGSPLHFGNGTRLTVT.

The rearrangement uses TRBV9 and TRBJ2-3; a possible D gene is TRBD2 (5 bases). The CDR3 contains 14 residues. Trimming left V 0 bases short and J 10 bases short, with 15 bases between. The V gene's germline CDR1 is SGDLS and CDR2 YYNGEE. CDR3 in DNA: TGTGCCAGCAGCGTAGGGGGTGGTGGAGGCCCGCAGTATTTT. This translates into CASSVGGGGGPQYF.

This clone came up once. In DNA, the CDR3 is TGTGCCTATTCCCGGACAGGGAGCTATGGCTACACCTTC. Amino acids: CAYSRTGSYGYTF. This sequence joins TRBV30 and TRBJ1-2, with TRBD1 matching over 8 bases. J gave up 4 bases and V 7 bases, and 8 bases lay outside the gene matches. This CDR3 spans 13 amino acids. Germline V gene lookup returns CDR1 GTSNPN and CDR2 SVGIG (reference sequence).

The J gene is TRBJ2-2, the V gene TRBV6-2 or TRBV6-3, with unresolved D. The CDR3 consists of 12 residues. The V gene lost 4 bases and the J gene lost 5 bases, with 5 bases spanning the gap. Germline V lookup: CDR1 MNHEY, CDR2 SVGEGT. This chain's CDR3 is CASSSITGELFF. CDR3 bases: TGTGCCAGCAGTTCTATTACCGGGGAGCTGTTTTTT.

The chain couples TRBV5-5 to TRBJ2-1; the D gene is possibly TRBD1 (6 bases). V was trimmed by 4 bases and J by 1 base, leaving 12 bases between them. Germline V gene lookup returns CDR1 SGHKS and CDR2 YYEKEE (reference sequence). This CDR3 contains 15 residues. In DNA, the CDR3 is TGTGCCAGCAGCCCATACAGGGATTCCTACAATGAGCAGTTCTTC. It translates to CASSPYRDSYNEQFF.